These T cell receptor beta chains were read from a single sample in a study of T cells after posttransplantation cyclophosphamide. TCRdb's copy holds only in-frame clones and misses some; the assay was immunoSEQ multiplex PCR. The sample includes approximately 19,000 clones, 87% seen only once; the top ten take 6% to 8.5%. The specimen was PBMCs, collected after allogeneic stem cell transplant with posttransplant cyclophosphamide. These receptors all come from a female patient between 35 and 55 years old who received an allogeneic stem cell transplant from a related donor, was CMV-positive, and had no GVHD. Some of these T cells may belong to the graft donor. Each CDR3 is given without its conserved first and last residue.

v_gene: TRBV5-4
CDR3aa: ASSLGLDEYNEQF

v_gene: TRBV19
CDR3aa: ASSIGGIEPQH

v_gene: TRBV4-3
CDR3aa: ASSLDRGYGYT

v_gene: TRBV9
CDR3aa: ASSRGGTSSEQY

v_gene: TRBV19
CDR3aa: ASSSSGDQHNEQF

v_gene: TRBV27
CDR3aa: ASRYGTSNYGYT

v_gene: TRBV2
CDR3aa: ASSETRNQETQY

v_gene: TRBV14
CDR3aa: ASSPRGELYYEQY

v_gene: TRBV6-5
CDR3aa: ASTGSSYEQY

v_gene: TRBV7-3
CDR3aa: ASSSRVVDTQY

v_gene: TRBV7-3
CDR3aa: ASSLSGNTEAF

v_gene: TRBV5-1
CDR3aa: ASSGQISGANVLT

v_gene: TRBV5-1
CDR3aa: ASSTLGHLNTEAF

v_gene: TRBV5-5
CDR3aa: ASSSPGQSNQPQH

v_gene: TRBV7-9
CDR3aa: ASSSWREGPTDTQY

v_gene: TRBV6-4
CDR3aa: ASSPLATSNTGELF

v_gene: TRBV7-9
CDR3aa: ASTRTGANEQY

v_gene: TRBV27
CDR3aa: ASSWVAGGNEQF

v_gene: TRBV11-3
CDR3aa: ASSSSGRAGRDTQY

v_gene: TRBV19
CDR3aa: ASSGTGGVSEKLF

v_gene: TRBV28
CDR3aa: ASSLGGNTDTQY

v_gene: TRBV19
CDR3aa: ASRDRTSGRTDTQY

v_gene: TRBV5-6
CDR3aa: ASSLLSGGSKSYNEQF

v_gene: TRBV10-3
CDR3aa: ANGQGAADTQY

v_gene: TRBV28
CDR3aa: ASSLGQGWGKTEAF

v_gene: TRBV7-2
CDR3aa: ASRRSAGVGETQY

v_gene: TRBV9
CDR3aa: ASSAPGTSGSNEQF

v_gene: TRBV6-5
CDR3aa: ASSYEGQGAYGYT

v_gene: TRBV7-2
CDR3aa: ASREGSGYEQY

v_gene: TRBV19
CDR3aa: ASSIEVGSSISNQPQH

v_gene: TRBV18
CDR3aa: ASSGGAANYGYT

v_gene: TRBV18
CDR3aa: ASSSRTSGRADTGELF

v_gene: TRBV7-3
CDR3aa: ASSQLGAQETQY

v_gene: TRBV5-1
CDR3aa: ASSTGTSTYEQY

v_gene: TRBV6-1
CDR3aa: ASTLDPRGTQY

v_gene: TRBV4-1
CDR3aa: ASSQEQAGQPQH